The clone carrying this T cell receptor (beta chain) was picked up many times. The CDR3 sequence is 16 residues long. V lost 3 bases and J 4 bases, leaving 18 bases between the germline ends. Germline loops: CDR1 SEHNR, CDR2 FQNEAQ (reference sequence). The source of the sample is a study of low-dose radiotherapy and immunotherapy resistance in tumors. TRAV- and TRBV-specific primers primed first-strand cDNA, covering alpha and beta chains. Over roughly 20 PCR cycles, TCRs were amplified from a constant-region primer and V-primer adapter. TCRdb fed the reads into MiXCR, producing one record per CDR3 protein. The data show 85,000 to 95,000 distinct CDR3 sequences, under 9.5% seen once. Documented time point: before trial treatment.

The receptor was isolated from a male donor with prostate cancer. The chain carries TRBV7-9 and TRBJ1-2; perhaps TRBD1 as D (6 bases). The sequencing used PBMCs, collected before treatment. The CDR3: CASSFWTGGPGYGYTF. CDR3 DNA sequence: TGTGCCAGCAGCTTCTGGACGGGGGGCCCTGGCTATGGCTACACCTTC.